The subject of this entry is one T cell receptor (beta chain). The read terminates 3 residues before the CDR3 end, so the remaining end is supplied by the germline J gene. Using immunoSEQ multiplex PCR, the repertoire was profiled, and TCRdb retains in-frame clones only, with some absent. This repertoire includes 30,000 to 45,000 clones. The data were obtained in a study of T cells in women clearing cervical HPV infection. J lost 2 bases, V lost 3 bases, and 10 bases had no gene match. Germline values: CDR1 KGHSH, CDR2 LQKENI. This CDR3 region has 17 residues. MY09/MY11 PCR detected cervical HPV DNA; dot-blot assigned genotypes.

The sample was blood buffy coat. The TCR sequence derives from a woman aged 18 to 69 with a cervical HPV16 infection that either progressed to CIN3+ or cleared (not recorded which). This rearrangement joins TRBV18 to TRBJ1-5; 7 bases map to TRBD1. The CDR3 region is CASSPDRQGWGNQPQHF. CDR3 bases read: TGTGCCAGCTCACCCGACCGACAGGGATGGGGCAATCAGCCC.